Below are 5 T cell receptor beta chains sequenced from a single sample in a study of post-analysis software for immune sequencing data. Their target antigens are unknown. General study points: Patients carried roughly 5 TRBV segments more frequently than controls did, and TRBV5-6, TRBV5-1 and TRBV20-1 were among them.

Unique molecular identifiers tagged the TCR beta cDNA libraries. TCRdb itself ran the PCR reads through MiXCR, one entry per CDR3 protein. The repertoire consists of more than 500,000 distinct CDR3 sequences, with around a third occurring once and the leading ten covering 4.5% to 7.5%. Sequenced: blood. These receptors were obtained from a girl between 2 and 17 years old with multiple sclerosis.

The V gene is TRBV20-1, the J gene TRBJ2-1, with TRBD2 matching over 7 bases. V shed 3 bases, J shed 4 bases, and the junction held 12 bases outside the gene matches. This CDR3 region has 16 residues. Germline values: CDR1 DFQATT, CDR2 SNEGSKA (reference sequence). Here the CDR3 reads CSARIGLVGGYNEQFF. CDR3 nucleotide sequence: TGCAGTGCTAGGATCGGACTAGTGGGGGGGTACAATGAGCAGTTCTTC.

The rearrangement links TRBV2 to TRBJ2-7, with 9 bases lining up with TRBD2. V lost 1 base, J lost 4 bases, and 5 bases stayed unmatched. The CDR3 is made up of 15 amino acids. The V gene's germline CDR1 is SNHLY and CDR2 FYNNEI. In nucleotides, the CDR3 is TGTGCCAGCAGTGAAGGGGCTAGCGGGGTTTACGAGCAGTACTTC. Translated, it gives CASSEGASGVYEQYF.

This clonotype was seen a handful of times. A read error is possible here, since a much larger clone lies one base away. The chain joins TRBV20-1 to TRBJ2-3; 7 positions agree with TRBD2. Germline V lookup: CDR1 DFQATT, CDR2 SNEGSKA (reference sequence). After removal of 7 bases from V and 4 bases from J, the junction contained 11 bases not matched to a gene. The CDR3 has 14 amino acids. Written as DNA, the CDR3 is TGCAGTGTAGCCGGACTAGGGGTCGCAGATACGCAGTATTTT. Amino acid sequence: CSVAGLGVADTQYF.

CDR3 amino acids: CASSPTALANYGYTF. The CDR3 nucleotides are TGTGCCAGCAGTCCGACAGCCTTAGCTAACTATGGCTACACCTTC. The chain has TRBV6-5 and TRBJ1-2; tentative D call: TRBD1 (5 bases). Germline V gene sequence: CDR1 MNHEY, CDR2 SVGAGI. V lost 5 bases, J lost 0 bases, and 13 bases lay in between. This CDR3 spans 15 amino acids.

Only a few counts were recorded for this clonotype. The CDR3 reads CASSLRWGSQETQYF. Here the CDR3 DNA reads TGTGCCAGCAGCTTACGGTGGGGATCACAAGAGACCCAGTACTTC. The genes are TRBV7-2 and TRBJ2-5; D uncertain. Germline values: CDR1 SGHTA, CDR2 FQGNSA. The CDR3 spans 15 residues. Trimming shortened V by 2 bases and J by 2 bases, and 12 bases separated the two germline ends.